The sequence of this T cell receptor beta chain was determined in a study of blood T cell repertoires in COVID-19. Overall study: PBMCs, B-cell-depleted T cells, or T cells provided the cDNA or gDNA that made up the material.

Produced via immunoSEQ multiplex PCR; TCRdb's table is partial and in-frame only. The sample consists of some 500,000 clones, over 75% of them appearing once. V shed 5 bases, J shed 3 bases, and the junction held 19 bases outside the gene matches. Germline V gene data show CDR1 as MNHEY and CDR2 as SVGEGT. The CDR3 has 18 amino acids. Enrollees, about 18 to 89 years old, lived in about two dozen US areas. Participants' own reports of clinical history determined their cohort assignment. Recovered Cohort 3 donors showed two negative PCRs, clearance, or symptom resolution. This receptor was identified in a woman aged 40-49 years who had recovered from COVID-19. The J gene is TRBJ2-7, the V gene TRBV6-2 or TRBV6-3; 7 bases match TRBD1. Sequenced material: PBMCs or T cells enriched from blood (not recorded which). CDR3 residues: CASSINRYPPTGDYEQYF. The CDR3 DNA follows: TGTGCCAGCAGTATAAATCGATACCCGCCTACAGGGGACTACGAGCAGTACTTC.